This T cell receptor (beta chain) was sequenced in a study of cytomegalovirus exposure and HLA in healthy donors. Study-wide results and caveats: Of the V segments, some could not be distinguished, including TRBV6-2 and TRBV6-3, and were excluded.

The V end lost 5 bases, the J end lost 1 base, and 12 bases lay between the germline ends. CDR1 and CDR2 (germline): SGHVS, FQNEAQ. This CDR3 comprises 15 residues. The PCR employed 60 Vbeta primers together with 13 Jbeta primers. The table came from immunoSEQ multiplex PCR; TCRdb's copy has only in-frame clones and leaves some out. Of fewer than 200,000 clones in the sample, approximately 78% are singletons; the top ten hold 0.96%. This clone has just a few counts. Its antigen is unknown. The sample comprised PBMCs. The sequence was obtained from a girl aged 2 to 10 in good health and CMV-seropositive. The J gene is TRBJ2-1, the V gene TRBV7-8; D is possibly TRBD1 (6 bases). The CDR3 DNA sequence: TGTGCCAGCAGCCCTCAGGGGTCTTCCTACAATGAGCAGTTCTTC. The encoded protein is CASSPQGSSYNEQFF. The variable domain in full, with the rest retrieved from reference TRBV7-8 and TRBJ2-1, is GAGVSQSPRYKVAKRGQDVALRCDPISGHVSLFWYQQALGQGPEFLTYFQNEAQLDKSGLPSDRFFAERPEGSVSTLKIQRTQQEDSAVYLCASSPQGSSYNEQFFGPGTRLTVL.